This note documents a single T cell receptor (beta chain) sequence. This receptor's antigen is unknown. Qualities for individual bases were not recorded, and no much larger clone is one base off. The source of the sample is a study of a mutant IDH1 vaccine in newly diagnosed glioma (dated by TCRdb to about 2021). About the study as a whole: In the chemotherapy-containing groups, vaccination started alongside temozolomide cycles, whereas in patients who had radiotherapy alone it started 4-6 weeks after radiotherapy. Of the 32 patients who were treated, 62.5% were male and approximately 40% were female, and the mean age was about 37 years. Before enrollment, patients had received standard therapy of radiotherapy alone, temozolomide alone, or radiochemotherapy with temozolomide; most received the combination. Visit V12 was the week-35 safety follow-up and visit V13 was the week-47 end of study. Peripheral blood was collected at six visits: V03 (baseline), V05, V07, V10, V12 and V13. For exploratory analyses, longitudinal TCRB deep sequencing was carried out in 25 treated patients wherever samples were available. On the study overall, not on this receptor specifically: PBMC samples for TCRB deep sequencing were selected based on availability. Across multiple MHC alleles, vaccine-induced immune responses were seen in around 93% of patients. Pseudoprogression seemed to be unrelated to changes in the top peripheral T cell clonotypes found by TCRB sequencing. The authors stated that sample limitations prevented analyses of patient blood samples from being reproduced.

V trim: 5 bases; J trim: 3 bases; unmatched bases: 5. Reading from cysteine to phenylalanine, the CDR3 counts 15 amino acids. Only CDR3 DNA remains: 45 bases, in frame from the first base. In the germline V gene (reference sequence), CDR1 corresponds to SGHAT and CDR2 to FQDESV. The intended sense of this specimen's time point label: week 47, end of study. Each vaccine dose, consisting of 300 ug of a 20-mer mutant IDH1 peptide in Montanide, was administered subcutaneously with topical imiquimod. Across visits V03 through V10, patients got a total of eight vaccinations, given in weeks 1, 3, 5, 7, 11, 15, 19 and 23. Newly diagnosed WHO grade 3 or 4 IDH1-mutant astrocytomas showing loss of nuclear ATRX were present in the donors. The samples were drawn from NOA16, a multicentre, single-arm, open-label phase I trial in Germany that tested a mutant IDH1 peptide vaccine in humans for the first time. Genomic DNA for TCRB sequencing was isolated from EDTA blood with the DNeasy Blood and Tissue Kit.

Receptor libraries were prepared by the immunoSEQ multiplex PCR assay. Rearranged TCR beta chain sequences were amplified with the hsTCRB Kit following the manufacturer's protocol. Sequencing of TCRB libraries was carried out on an Illumina MiSeq. The authors' analysis ran thus. The proprietary platform of the kit vendor was used for demultiplexing, trimming and gene mapping. TCRdb re-hosts the immuneACCESS table, in-frame sequences only. Its copies lack some clones; in the studies checked, an unresolved V gene accounts for under half of them, and the cause for the rest is not known. The V and J calls and clone size come from that table; D and trimming were worked out from the DNA. The sample profile shows approximately 50,000 clones; roughly 72% of them were found once. The ten top clones hold over 4% of the sample.

The chain couples TRBV11-1 to TRBJ2-7; the central 12 bases match TRBD2. The starting material was PBMCs, obtained from a glioma patient whose treatment included an IDH1 peptide vaccine. The TCR was taken from a woman between 35 and 50 years old with glioma. Some clones in this sample may be carry-over from other donors' samples. The bases read TGTGCCAGCAGCCAGACTAGCGGGGGTCTCTACGAGCAGTACTTC. Its protein reads: CASSQTSGGLYEQYF.